A selection of T cell receptor beta chains follows, all from one sample in a study of preoperative IRX-2 immunotherapy in early breast cancer. Generated by immunoSEQ multiplex PCR, the TCRdb table keeps only in-frame clones and is missing some. The table records some 99,000 clones, more than 80% of them present only once. This specimen consisted of tumor tissue, obtained after IRX-2 immunotherapy. The receptors were sampled from a human donor with breast cancer. CDR3s include the opening cysteine and the closing phenylalanine or tryptophan. Fields, in order: J gene, V gene, D gene, clone size, CDR3 DNA, CDR3 protein. The D gene is left open where the match is weak. For some rows the clone size is stated as once, few or many, or as a class when expanded; others skip it.

TRBJ1-3	TRBV30	NA	NA	TGTGCCTGTCGAGGGAAAGGTGGAAACACCATATATTTT	CACRGKGGNTIYF
TRBJ1-2	TRBV7-6	TRBD1	few	TGTGCCAGCAGCCTTGGACAGGGGGCGAGCTATGGCTACACCTTC	CASSLGQGASYGYTF
TRBJ1-1	TRBV6-8	NA	NA	TGTGCCACTCTGGAGGGGGGCCGAGGGAACACTGAAGCTTTCTTT	CATLEGGRGNTEAFF
TRBJ2-5	TRBV7-7	TRBD2	once	TGTGCCAGCACCGGAAGCGGGGGGGCTAAAGAGACCCAGTACTTC	CASTGSGGAKETQYF
TRBJ2-5	TRBV6-8	NA	NA	TGTGCCAGCGGCCTGGGACTCCCTATCCAAGAGACCCAGTACTTC	CASGLGLPIQETQYF
TRBJ1-5	TRBV6-8	NA	NA	TGTGCCAGCACTCACGCAGGAGGCAATCAGCCCCAGCATTTT	CASTHAGGNQPQHF
TRBJ1-1	TRBV5-1	TRBD1	NA	TGCGCCAGCAGCTTGTTAGGGACAGGGACGGCTGAAGCTTTCTTT	CASSLLGTGTAEAFF
TRBJ2-3	TRBV19	NA	NA	TGTGCCAGTAGTCTGGGCACAGATACGCAGTATTTT	CASSLGTDTQYF
TRBJ2-3	TRBV18	TRBD1	once	TGTGCCAGCTCACCAGGGACAGGGTTGGAAGATACGCAGTATTTT	CASSPGTGLEDTQYF
TRBJ1-5	TRBV19	NA	NA	TGTGCCAGTAGTATTTCCAGGCTCCACAATCAGCCCCAGCATTTT	CASSISRLHNQPQHF
TRBJ1-3	TRBV27	NA	NA	TGTGCCAGCAGTTTGTGGCAGGGAGGAGGAAACACCATATATTTT	CASSLWQGGGNTIYF
TRBJ2-1	TRBV14	NA	NA	TGTGCCAGCAGCCAAGCGCCCAGCGGGTATAGTGAGCAGTTCTTC	CASSQAPSGYSEQFF
TRBJ2-3	TRBV7-7	TRBD2	NA	TGTGCCAGCAGCTCACCCGGGACTAGCGGGGGGGCCGCCACAGATACGCAGTATTTT	CASSSPGTSGGAATDTQYF
TRBJ2-7	TRBV1	NA	NA	TGCGCCAGCAGCCGCGTAGAAATCGGCGAGCAGTACTTC	CASSRVEIGEQYF
TRBJ1-5	TRBV6-8	NA	NA	TGTGCCAGCATGACAGGAAATCAGCCCCAGCATTTT	CASMTGNQPQHF
TRBJ1-1	TRBV28	NA	NA	TGTGCCAGTATACCGGGGGGGAGCACTGAAGCTTTCTTT	CASIPGGSTEAFF
TRBJ2-5	TRBV5-1	TRBD2	once	TGCGCCAGCAGCTTGACTAGCGATAGAGAGACCCAGTACTTC	CASSLTSDRETQYF
TRBJ1-4	TRBV6-8	TRBD1	NA	TGTGCCACCTGGACAGGCATTTCAACTAATGAAAAACTGTTTTTT	CATWTGISTNEKLFF
TRBJ2-2	TRBV5-1	NA	NA	TGCGCCAGCAGCTCTCGGACAGTCAACACCGGGGAGCTGTTTTTT	CASSSRTVNTGELFF
TRBJ2-7	TRBV12-5	TRBD2	few	TGTGCTAGTGCCCACAGCGGACTAGCGAGGTACGAGCAGTACTTC	CASAHSGLARYEQYF
TRBJ1-3	TRBV12-5	TRBD1	NA	TGTGCGTACAGGGGCATCTCTGGAAACACCATATATTTT	CAYRGISGNTIYF
TRBJ2-1	TRBV12-5	NA	NA	TGTGCTAGTGGGACGGAACGGACTGAGCAGTTCTTC	CASGTERTEQFF
TRBJ2-2	TRBV19	NA	NA	TGTGCCAGTAGTATAGGTCAGCGGGAGCTGTTTTTT	CASSIGQRELFF
TRBJ2-7	TRBV18	TRBD1	NA	TGTGCCAGCTCACCACTGACAGGGGGAATGGGCGAGCAGTACTTC	CASSPLTGGMGEQYF
TRBJ1-4	TRBV6-4	NA	NA	TGTGCCAGCAGTTACGCGACCGCCGCAACTAATGAAAAACTGTTTTTT	CASSYATAATNEKLFF
TRBJ1-5	TRBV19	NA	NA	TGTGCCAGTAGTATAGTTCGGGGAGGGAGCAATCAGCCCCAGCATTTT	CASSIVRGGSNQPQHF
TRBJ2-7	TRBV5-1	NA	NA	TGCGCCAGCAGCTTGGCGGCCAGCTCCTACGAGCAGTACTTC	CASSLAASSYEQYF
TRBJ2-1	TRBV6-8	NA	NA	TGTGCCAGCAGTTACGGGAAACGGCATGAGCAGTTCTTC	CASSYGKRHEQFF
TRBJ2-1	TRBV5-1	NA	NA	TGCGCCAGCAGCTTGGTAACGGTCGTATCGGCGCAGTTCTTC	CASSLVTVVSAQFF
TRBJ1-4	TRBV18	TRBD1	NA	TGTGCCAGCTCACCGGGACAGGGGGCTGAAAAACTGTTTTTT	CASSPGQGAEKLFF
TRBJ1-2	TRBV28	NA	NA	TGTGCCAGCCAAAACCAGGGGTGGGGTGGCTACACCTTC	CASQNQGWGGYTF
TRBJ1-4	TRBV10-1	NA	NA	TGCGCCAGCAGTGAGTCGAGTCTCCCCGCTCGGGAAAAACTGTTTTTT	CASSESSLPAREKLFF
TRBJ2-1	TRBV5-1	NA	NA	TGCGCCAGCAGCTTGGTGGAGTCGATCGGTGAGCAGTTCTTC	CASSLVESIGEQFF
TRBJ2-7	TRBV6-7	NA	NA	TGTGCCAGCAGTGAAGGCTCCTACAAGCAGTACTTC	CASSEGSYKQYF
TRBJ2-7	TRBV10-1	TRBD2	NA	TGCGCCAGCAGTGTGGGAGGGCCGATCCACGAGCAGTACTTC	CASSVGGPIHEQYF
TRBJ1-2	TRBV28	NA	NA	TGTGCCAGCAGTTTGGACGGCCAGGGGACGGGCTACACCTTC	CASSLDGQGTGYTF
TRBJ1-2	TRBV23-1	NA	NA	TGCGCCAGCACTTCTTTCCTACAGGGAAACTATGGCTACACCTTC	CASTSFLQGNYGYTF
TRBJ2-1	TRBV12-5	TRBD2	few	TGTGCTAGTGGTTTGACTAGCGGGGGGGCTTTTGAGCAGTTCTTC	CASGLTSGGAFEQFF
TRBJ2-3	TRBV19	TRBD2	NA	TGTGCCAGTGGGACTAGCGACGGCACAGATACGCAGTATTTT	CASGTSDGTDTQYF
TRBJ1-4	TRBV6-8	NA	few	TGTGCCAGCAGTGCCATGGGCGGGAGGGGAGAAAAACTGTTTTTT	CASSAMGGRGEKLFF
TRBJ1-2	TRBV28	NA	NA	TGTGCCAGCAGTTTTACCGATACAGGATATGGCTACACCTTC	CASSFTDTGYGYTF
TRBJ2-5	TRBV10-1	NA	NA	TGCGCCAGCAGTGATTCGCGGAAAGAGACCCAGTACTTC	CASSDSRKETQYF
TRBJ2-5	TRBV11-1	NA	few	TGTGCCAGCAGCTTAGGTGCACAGGGCCGTCGAGAGACCCAGTACTTC	CASSLGAQGRRETQYF
TRBJ1-5	TRBV19	NA	NA	TGTGCCAGTAGCGCCGGGGCCGACAATCAGCCCCAGCATTTT	CASSAGADNQPQHF
TRBJ2-1	TRBV30	NA	NA	TGTGCCTGGACCCCGGGAAGCCATGAGCAGTTCTTC	CAWTPGSHEQFF
TRBJ1-5	TRBV5-1	TRBD1	NA	TGCGCCAGCAGCCCAGGACAGGGAAGCGGGCCCCAGCATTTT	CASSPGQGSGPQHF
TRBJ1-4	TRBV1	NA	NA	TGCGCCAGCAGCCAAGTCCATCCCAGGGGAAGCGGGTCTAATGAAAAACTGTTTTTT	CASSQVHPRGSGSNEKLFF
TRBJ2-3	TRBV6-8	NA	NA	TGTGCCAGTAGGTCAGGGTTCCAAGATACGCAGTATTTT	CASRSGFQDTQYF
TRBJ2-7	TRBV23-1	TRBD1	NA	TGCGCCAGCACCCCATTGGACAGGGACTCCTACGAGCAGTACTTC	CASTPLDRDSYEQYF
TRBJ1-3	TRBV28	NA	NA	TGTGCCAGCAGTTCCTCCTCGACAGGTGGAAACACCATATATTTT	CASSSSSTGGNTIYF
TRBJ2-7	TRBV19	NA	NA	TGTGCCAGTAGTCCGCTCAAGGGGGGGAGCTCCTACGAGCAGTACTTC	CASSPLKGGSSYEQYF
TRBJ1-2	TRBV9	NA	NA	TGTGCCAGCAGCGCATCTTTGGGAGGCTACACCTTC	CASSASLGGYTF
TRBJ2-7	TRBV18	TRBD2	NA	TGTGCCAGCTCACCACTAGTCGGGGGGACTTACGAGCAGTACTTC	CASSPLVGGTYEQYF
TRBJ1-1	TRBV15	NA	NA	TGTGCCACCAGCAGCCCGAGGAGGGCCACTGAAGCTTTCTTT	CATSSPRRATEAFF